Detailed here is one T cell receptor (beta chain). Its antigen remains unidentified. Assay: immunoSEQ multiplex PCR; the TCRdb copy retains only in-frame clones and omits some. The sample shows roughly 220,000 clones, about three quarters of them seen only once. This record comes from a study of cytotoxic CD8 clonotypes in ibrutinib-treated CLL. Across the study: Within the patient group, 11 were relapsed/refractory and some 14 treatment-naive, and around 18 were IGHV unmutated. Whole-study findings and limits: Public clonotypes showed up rarely, and on treatment they shrank or held steady.

The CDR3 covers 14 residues. V lost 5 bases and J lost 8; bases outside the gene matches: 11. Looked up from germline, CDR1 is SEHNR and CDR2 is FQNEAQ (reference sequence). This TCR was sampled from a human donor with chronic lymphocytic leukemia. The J gene is TRBJ1-2, the V gene TRBV7-9, with TRBD1 matching over 7 bases. The sample was PBMCs, taken after 12 months of ibrutinib treatment. The CDR3 DNA reads TGTGCCAGCAGCCACACTAACGACAGGGAAGGCTACACCTTC. Its protein is CASSHTNDREGYTF.